A single sample gave rise to the 27 T cell receptor beta chains below, sequenced in a study of cytomegalovirus exposure and HLA in healthy donors. The PCR had 60 Vbeta and 13 Jbeta primers. The data were produced by immunoSEQ multiplex PCR, yet TCRdb's version contains in-frame clones alone and is incomplete. Here the sample spans fewer than 100,000 clones, around 80% being singletons. Sample: PBMCs. The receptors derive from a man between 60 and 75 years old in good health and CMV-seropositive.

The CDR3 spells CAWRGLAGDGAKNIQYF. The DNA of the CDR3 is TGTGCCTGGAGGGGGCTAGCGGGGGACGGCGCCAAAAACATTCAGTACTTC. The rearrangement joins TRBV30 to TRBJ2-4; 10 positions agree with TRBD2. V shed 3 bases and J 1 base; nucleotides not matched to a gene: 9. The germline CDR1 and CDR2 sequences are GTSNPN and SVGIG (reference sequence). This CDR3 spans 17 amino acids.

CDR3 sequence (DNA): TGTGCCAGCCACGGGACACACAATGGCAATGAGCAGTTCTTC. Protein product: CASHGTHNGNEQFF. The V gene is TRBV2, the J gene TRBJ2-1; D is possibly TRBD1 (6 bases). V was trimmed by 8 bases and J by 6 bases, leaving 17 bases between them. CDR1 is SNHLY, CDR2 FYNNEI, per germline. The CDR3 covers 14 residues.

The chain employs TRBV9 and TRBJ2-2; 7 bases match TRBD1. This CDR3 is built from 15 residues. Germline loops: CDR1 SGDLS, CDR2 YYNGEE. V shed 0 bases, J shed 6 bases, and the junction held 5 bases outside the gene matches. CDR3 nucleotides: TGTGCCAGCAGCGTAGAGAGACAGGGTGCCGGGGAGCTGTTTTTT. Translation: CASSVERQGAGELFF.

The chain couples TRBV5-1 to TRBJ1-6; 7 bases are a match to TRBD1. V was clipped by 4 bases and J by 13 bases; unmatched bases: 5. The CDR3 runs to 12 residues. The germline gives CDR1 SGHRS, CDR2 YFSETQ. CDR3 DNA: TGCGCCAGCAGCCCGGACAGGCAGCCCCTCCACTTT. Amino acid sequence: CASSPDRQPLHF. The full variable domain, rest sourced from reference TRBV5-1 and TRBJ1-6, is KAGVTQTPRYLIKTRGQQVTLSCSPISGHRSVSWYQQTPGQGLQFLFEYFSETQRNKGNFPGRFSGRQFSNSRSEMNVSTLELGDSALYLCASSPDRQPLHFGNGTRLTVT.

The J gene is TRBJ2-4, the V gene TRBV9, with 8 positions matching TRBD1. J lost 6 bases, V lost 0 bases, and 5 bases had no gene match. CDR1 and CDR2 from the germline V gene are SGDLS and YYNGEE. CDR3 length equals 15 residues. The CDR3 DNA is TGTGCCAGCAGCGTAGGACAGGGGCTTGGAAACATTCAGTACTTC. It yields the protein CASSVGQGLGNIQYF.

The V and J genes are TRBV7-8 and TRBJ2-5; 7 bases map to TRBD2. This CDR3 comprises 15 residues. The junction had 8 bases not matched to a gene; V was cut back by 5 bases and J by 2 bases. The germline V gene encodes CDR1 SGHVS and CDR2 FQNEAQ. The CDR3 DNA follows: TGTGCCAGCAGCGCACACGGGACTATTCAAGAGACCCAGTACTTC. This translates into CASSAHGTIQETQYF.

The chain joins TRBV11-2 to TRBJ1-5; the D gene is possibly TRBD1 (5 bases). V was clipped by 6 bases and J by 6 bases, with 12 bases between them. Germline values: CDR1 SGHAT, CDR2 FQNNGV. The CDR3 contains 13 residues. The CDR3, as DNA: TGTGCCAGCAGTATAGACGGGGGTCAGCCCCAGCATTTT. This codes for CASSIDGGQPQHF.

This chain connects TRBV2 to TRBJ1-3; 8 nucleotides line up with TRBD1. Trimming took 1 base from V and 5 from J; bases not matched to a gene: 4. Germline V gene sequence: CDR1 SNHLY, CDR2 FYNNEI. CDR3 length: 15 amino acids. The CDR3 bases are TGTGCCAGCAGTGAAGGACAGGGGAGTAGAAACACCATATATTTT. It encodes CASSEGQGSRNTIYF.

V gene TRBV19 combines with J gene TRBJ2-1, with D possibly matching TRBD2 (6 bases). This CDR3 is 16 amino acids long. Germline CDR1 is LNHDA and CDR2 is SQIVND (reference sequence). The CDR3 nucleotides are TGTGCTAGCAACCGGAGGGAACGCGCCCTTATTCCAAAGCAGTTCTTC. Translated, it gives CASNRRERALIPKQFF. Full variable domain (missing parts from reference TRBV19 and TRBJ2-1): DGGITQSPKYLFRKEGQNVTLSCEQNLNHDAMYWYRQDPGQGLRLIYYSQIVNDFQKGDIAEGYSVSREKKESFPLTVTSAQKNPTAFYLCASNRRERALIPKQFFGPGTRLTVL.

The chain has TRBV19 and TRBJ1-1, with a possible D match to TRBD1 (6 bases). In germline, CDR1 is LNHDA, CDR2 SQIVND (reference sequence). With 3 bases removed from V and 0 bases from J, the gap between germline ends came to 11 bases. The CDR3 is made up of 15 amino acids. The CDR3 DNA sequence: TGTGCCAGTAGTATCGGAGGACAGCTGAACACTGAAGCTTTCTTT. It specifies CASSIGGQLNTEAFF. Variable domain in full (rest from reference TRBV19 and TRBJ1-1): DGGITQSPKYLFRKEGQNVTLSCEQNLNHDAMYWYRQDPGQGLRLIYYSQIVNDFQKGDIAEGYSVSREKKESFPLTVTSAQKNPTAFYLCASSIGGQLNTEAFFGQGTRLTVV.

This rearrangement joins TRBV7-9 to TRBJ2-7; a weak D match, TRBD2 (6 bases). Germline loops: CDR1 SEHNR, CDR2 FQNEAQ (reference sequence). Trimming removed 4 bases at V and 7 bases at J, with 20 bases between. The CDR3 totals 15 residues. CDR3 residues: CASSSAGLPSGEQYF. DNA for the CDR3: TGTGCCAGCAGCTCTGCGGGACTTCCTAGTGGGGAGCAGTACTTC.

The chain couples TRBV6-5 to TRBJ1-1, with 9 bases aligning to TRBD1. The germline gives CDR1 MNHEY, CDR2 SVGAGI. The trim removed 6 bases at V and 4 bases at J, leaving 3 bases unmatched. The CDR3 is 13 residues long. The CDR3 protein is CASRGQGFTEAFF. CDR3 DNA sequence: TGTGCCAGCAGGGGACAGGGTTTCACTGAAGCTTTCTTT.

This rearrangement joins TRBV7-9 to TRBJ2-7; the D gene is possibly TRBD2 (5 bases). Per germline, CDR1 SEHNR and CDR2 FQNEAQ (reference sequence). The CDR3 is made up of 14 amino acids. V lost 6 bases and J lost 7, with 19 bases in between. CDR3 in DNA: TGTGCCAGCAGACCAACCGGCCCCCGCGGGGAGCAGTACTTC. This gives the protein CASRPTGPRGEQYF.

The rearrangement joins TRBV5-1 to TRBJ2-2; the D gene is possibly TRBD1 (6 bases). Deletions cut 3 bases from V and 6 bases from J, with 33 bases between. The CDR3 sequence is 21 residues long. Germline-derived CDR1 and CDR2 are SGHRS and YFSETQ. The CDR3: CASSSKVNRYRVESEAGELFF. The CDR3 bases are TGCGCCAGCAGCTCCAAGGTCAACCGATACAGGGTGGAGAGCGAGGCCGGGGAGCTGTTTTTT. The whole variable domain, filled in from reference TRBV5-1 and TRBJ2-2, reads KAGVTQTPRYLIKTRGQQVTLSCSPISGHRSVSWYQQTPGQGLQFLFEYFSETQRNKGNFPGRFSGRQFSNSRSEMNVSTLELGDSALYLCASSSKVNRYRVESEAGELFFGEGSRLTVL.

V gene TRBV27 combines with J gene TRBJ2-1; possible D gene TRBD2, 6 bases. Trimming stripped 2 bases from V and 4 bases from J, with 9 bases between. In germline, CDR1 is MNHEY, CDR2 SMNVEV (reference sequence). This CDR3 contains 14 residues. For the CDR3, the DNA is TGTGCCAGCAGTTTAGGTGGGGGGTACAATGAGCAGTTCTTC. Its translation: CASSLGGGYNEQFF.

This chain uses TRBV11-2 with TRBJ1-5; a weak D match, TRBD1 (6 bases). Germline assignment: CDR1 SGHAT and CDR2 FQNNGV. Trimming took off 5 bases at V and 4 bases at J, with 12 bases between the two ends. This CDR3 has 14 residues. This chain's CDR3 is CASSGGGANQPQHF. In DNA, the CDR3 is TGTGCCAGCAGCGGAGGGGGGGCTAATCAGCCCCAGCATTTT. Combining the CDR3 with reference TRBV11-2 and TRBJ1-5 gives the whole variable domain EAGVAQSPRYKIIEKRQSVAFWCNPISGHATLYWYQQILGQGPKLLIQFQNNGVVDDSQLPKDRFSAERLKGVDSTLKIQPAKLEDSAVYLCASSGGGANQPQHFGDGTRLSIL.

This rearrangement joins TRBV5-4 to TRBJ2-5; tentatively, D is TRBD1 (6 bases). The length of the CDR3 is 13 residues. The germline gives CDR1 SGHNT, CDR2 YYREEE (reference sequence). V lost 3 bases, J lost 5 bases, and 11 bases lay in between. CDR3 DNA: TGTGCCAGCAGCTACGGGACACGGGAGACCCAGTACTTC. It encodes CASSYGTRETQYF.

The sample holds a few counts of this clone. This chain joins TRBV19 and TRBJ1-1, with D perhaps matching TRBD1 (6 bases). CDR3 length: 14 residues. V was trimmed by 8 bases and J by 2 bases, leaving 15 bases between them. Germline CDR1 LNHDA, CDR2 SQIVND (reference sequence). The CDR3 reads CASHPLDRNTEAFF. Here the CDR3 DNA reads TGTGCCAGTCACCCCTTGGACAGAAACACTGAAGCTTTCTTT.

The chain couples TRBV10-3 to TRBJ2-7; tentatively, D is TRBD2 (6 bases). V was shortened by 6 bases and J by 6 bases, with 12 bases between the two germline ends. The CDR3 is made up of 12 amino acids. Germline lookup yields CDR1 ENHRY and CDR2 SYGVKD. CDR3 amino acids: CAISDGGVEQYF. CDR3 nucleotide sequence: TGTGCCATCAGCGACGGAGGGGTCGAGCAGTACTTC.

In nucleotides, the CDR3 is TGTGCCAGCAGCGGGATGGACTATGGCTACACCTTC. This sequence encodes CASSGMDYGYTF. This sequence joins TRBV6-1 and TRBJ1-2; D gene unclear. The CDR3 has 12 residues. Trimming removed 6 bases at V and 3 bases at J, with 8 bases between. Per the germline V gene, CDR1 is MNHNS and CDR2 is SASEGT.

The chain is built from TRBV21-1 and TRBJ1-3. TRBV21-1 is reported as a pseudogene. The CDR3 contains 19 residues. The CDR3 DNA follows: TGTGCCAGCAGCAAATGGAGCGGGCAGGGTAAAGAGTCGGGAAACACCATATATTTT. It is translated as CASSKWSGQGKESGNTIYF.

J is TRBJ1-5 and V is TRBV7-8; D remains ambiguous. Trimming took 4 bases from V and 1 from J, leaving 11 bases between them. Germline CDR1 SGHVS, CDR2 FQNEAQ. CDR3 length equals 15 residues. The CDR3 region has the DNA TGTGCCAGCAGCTCCGGTCCCCTCAGCAATCAGCCCCAGCATTTT. Its translation: CASSSGPLSNQPQHF.

This clone showed up just a few times. This chain uses TRBV27 with TRBJ1-6; D unresolved. V shed 2 bases and J shed 9 bases, with 8 bases lying between them. CDR1 MNHEY and CDR2 SMNVEV come from the germline V gene (reference sequence). CDR3 size: 13 residues. The CDR3 loop is CASSLMMSSPLHF. The CDR3 DNA reads TGTGCCAGCAGTTTAATGATGAGTTCACCCCTCCACTTT.

V is TRBV29-1 and J is TRBJ1-1, with a tentative D call TRBD1 (6 bases). The CDR3 has 14 residues. V lost 6 bases and J lost 1, with 15 bases in between. Per the germline V gene, CDR1 is SQVTM and CDR2 is ANQGSEA. Written as DNA, the CDR3 is TGCAGCGTGGTACAGGGACGAGGGAACACTGAAGCTTTCTTT. This translates into CSVVQGRGNTEAFF.

On this clone: Other DNA sequences of this sample code for an identical CDR3. This chain links TRBV5-4 with TRBJ1-1; D might be TRBD1 (6 bases). V shed 2 bases and J shed 1 base, with 6 bases lying between them. The CDR3 is 13 residues long. Germline-derived CDR1 and CDR2 are SGHNT and YYREEE (reference sequence). The CDR3 region is CASSLGGNTEAFF. The CDR3 nucleotides are TGTGCCAGCAGCTTAGGGGGGAACACTGAAGCTTTCTTT.

The chain links TRBV6-5 to TRBJ2-5; 8 bases are a match to TRBD1. Trimming cost V 2 bases and J 5 bases; bases outside gene matches: 10. Germline V gene data show CDR1 as MNHEY and CDR2 as SVGAGI. This CDR3 is 16 amino acids long. The CDR3 is CASSYGSTGGMETQYF. In nucleotides, the CDR3 is TGTGCCAGCAGTTACGGGTCCACAGGGGGTATGGAGACCCAGTACTTC.

The V and J genes are TRBV9 and TRBJ2-5, with 13 bases lining up with TRBD2. The J call may be incorrect, as the DNA end agrees better with TRBJ2-7. Germline lookup yields CDR1 SGDLS and CDR2 YYNGEE. The length of the CDR3 is 15 residues. This CDR3 is CASSLGLAGAYEQYF. CDR3 bases: TGTGCCAGCAGCCTCGGACTAGCGGGGGCCTACGAGCAGTACTTC.